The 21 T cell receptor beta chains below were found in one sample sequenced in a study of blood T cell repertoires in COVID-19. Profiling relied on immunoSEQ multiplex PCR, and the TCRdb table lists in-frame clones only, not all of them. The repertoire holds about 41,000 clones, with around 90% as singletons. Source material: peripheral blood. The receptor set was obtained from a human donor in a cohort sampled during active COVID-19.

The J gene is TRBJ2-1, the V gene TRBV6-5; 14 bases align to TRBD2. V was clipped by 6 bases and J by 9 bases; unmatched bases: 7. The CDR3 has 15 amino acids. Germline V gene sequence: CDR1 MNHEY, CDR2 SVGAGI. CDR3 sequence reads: CASRRGTSGSSEQFF. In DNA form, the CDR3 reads TGTGCCAGCAGAAGGGGGACTAGCGGGAGTTCTGAGCAGTTCTTC.

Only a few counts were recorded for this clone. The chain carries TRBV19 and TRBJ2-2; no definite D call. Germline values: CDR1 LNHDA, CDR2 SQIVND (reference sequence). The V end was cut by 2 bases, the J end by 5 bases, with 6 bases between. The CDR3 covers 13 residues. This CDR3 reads CASSISVTGELFF. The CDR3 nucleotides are TGTGCCAGTAGTATATCCGTTACCGGGGAGCTGTTTTTT.

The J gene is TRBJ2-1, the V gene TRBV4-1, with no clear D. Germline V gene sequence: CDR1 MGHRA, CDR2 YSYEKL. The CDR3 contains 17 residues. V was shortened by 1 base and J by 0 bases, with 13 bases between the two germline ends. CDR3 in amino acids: CASSQGAALSSYNEQFF. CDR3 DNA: TGCGCCAGCAGCCAAGGAGCTGCCTTGAGCTCCTACAATGAGCAGTTCTTC.

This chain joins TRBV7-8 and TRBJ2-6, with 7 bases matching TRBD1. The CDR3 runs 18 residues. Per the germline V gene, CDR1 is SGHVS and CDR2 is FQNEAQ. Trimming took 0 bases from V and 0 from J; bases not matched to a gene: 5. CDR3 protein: CASSLADRLYSGANVLTF. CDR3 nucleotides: TGTGCCAGCAGCTTAGCGGACAGGTTATACTCTGGGGCCAACGTCCTGACTTTC.

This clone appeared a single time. CDR3 protein: CASSPGTSQETQYF. The CDR3 bases are TGTGCCAGCAGCCCCGGGACTAGCCAAGAGACCCAGTACTTC. The gene calls are TRBV7-9 and TRBJ2-5; 8 bases line up with TRBD2. Trimming took 5 bases from V and 1 from J; bases not matched to a gene: 3. CDR3 length: 14 residues. CDR1 and CDR2 (germline): SEHNR, FQNEAQ (reference sequence).

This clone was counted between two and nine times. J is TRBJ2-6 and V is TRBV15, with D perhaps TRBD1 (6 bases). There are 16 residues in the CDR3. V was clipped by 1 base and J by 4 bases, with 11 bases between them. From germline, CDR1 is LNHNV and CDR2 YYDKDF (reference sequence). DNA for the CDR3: TGTGCCACCAGCAGAGGGTCAGGGGCAGGGGCCAACGTCCTGACTTTC. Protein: CATSRGSGAGANVLTF.

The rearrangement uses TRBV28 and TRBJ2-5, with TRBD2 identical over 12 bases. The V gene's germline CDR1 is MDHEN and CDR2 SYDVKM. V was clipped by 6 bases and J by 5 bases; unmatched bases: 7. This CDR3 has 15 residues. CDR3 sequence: CASSQKLAGGETQYF. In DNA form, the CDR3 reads TGTGCCAGCAGCCAAAAACTAGCGGGAGGTGAGACCCAGTACTTC.

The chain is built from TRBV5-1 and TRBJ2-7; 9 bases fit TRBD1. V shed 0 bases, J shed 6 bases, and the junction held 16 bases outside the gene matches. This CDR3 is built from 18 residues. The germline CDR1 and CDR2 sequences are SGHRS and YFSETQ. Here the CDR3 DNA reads TGCGCCAGCAGCTTGGCCAGGGGGACAGGGAGTATTCCCTCCGAGCAGTACTTC. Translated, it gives CASSLARGTGSIPSEQYF.

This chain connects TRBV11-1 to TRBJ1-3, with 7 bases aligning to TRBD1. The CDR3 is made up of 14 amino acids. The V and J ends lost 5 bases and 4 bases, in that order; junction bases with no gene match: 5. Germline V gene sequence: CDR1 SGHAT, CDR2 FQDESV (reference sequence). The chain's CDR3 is CASSPGTVGNTIYF. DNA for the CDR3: TGTGCCAGCAGCCCCGGGACAGTCGGAAACACCATATATTTT.

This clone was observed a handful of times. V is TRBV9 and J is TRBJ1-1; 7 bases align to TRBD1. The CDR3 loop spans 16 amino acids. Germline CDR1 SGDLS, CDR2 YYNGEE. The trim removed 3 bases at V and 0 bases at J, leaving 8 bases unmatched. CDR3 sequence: CASSDVPGQLNTEAFF. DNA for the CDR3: TGTGCCAGCAGCGATGTACCGGGACAGCTGAACACTGAAGCTTTCTTT.

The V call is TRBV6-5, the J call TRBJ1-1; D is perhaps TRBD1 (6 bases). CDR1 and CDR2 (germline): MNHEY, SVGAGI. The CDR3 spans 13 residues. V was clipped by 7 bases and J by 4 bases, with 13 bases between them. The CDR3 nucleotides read TGTGCCAGCACCAGGGGTAGGGGCACTGAAGCTTTCTTT. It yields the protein CASTRGRGTEAFF.

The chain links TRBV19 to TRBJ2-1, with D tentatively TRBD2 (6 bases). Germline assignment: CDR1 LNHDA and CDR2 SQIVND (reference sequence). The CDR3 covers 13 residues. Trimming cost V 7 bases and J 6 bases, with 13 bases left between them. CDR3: CASKAGRRNEQFF. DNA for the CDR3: TGTGCCAGTAAGGCGGGGAGACGCAATGAGCAGTTCTTC.

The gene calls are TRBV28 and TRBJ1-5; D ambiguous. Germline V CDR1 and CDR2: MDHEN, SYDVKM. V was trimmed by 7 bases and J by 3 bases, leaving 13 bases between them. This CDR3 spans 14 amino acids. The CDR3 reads CASNRYSYNQPQHF. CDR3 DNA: TGTGCCAGCAATCGATACAGTTACAATCAGCCCCAGCATTTT.

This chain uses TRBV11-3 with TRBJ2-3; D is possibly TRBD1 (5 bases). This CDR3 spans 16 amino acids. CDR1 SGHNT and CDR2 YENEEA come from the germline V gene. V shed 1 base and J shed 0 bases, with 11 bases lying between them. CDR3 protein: CASSLGGISSTDTQYF. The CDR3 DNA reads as TGTGCCAGCAGCTTAGGGGGCATCTCGAGCACAGATACGCAGTATTTT.

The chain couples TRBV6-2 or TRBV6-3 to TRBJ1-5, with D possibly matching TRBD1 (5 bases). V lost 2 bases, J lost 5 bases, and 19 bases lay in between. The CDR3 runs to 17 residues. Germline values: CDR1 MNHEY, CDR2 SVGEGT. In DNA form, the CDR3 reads TGTGCCAGCAGTTACCGTCTGGGCGGACAAACCTATCAGCCCCAGCATTTT. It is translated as CASSYRLGGQTYQPQHF.

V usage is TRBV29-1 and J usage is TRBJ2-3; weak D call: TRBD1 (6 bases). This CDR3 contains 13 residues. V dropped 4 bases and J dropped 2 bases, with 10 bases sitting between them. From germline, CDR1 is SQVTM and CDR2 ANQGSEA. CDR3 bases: TGCAGCGTTGGACAGGAACCCACAGATACGCAGTATTTT. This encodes CSVGQEPTDTQYF.

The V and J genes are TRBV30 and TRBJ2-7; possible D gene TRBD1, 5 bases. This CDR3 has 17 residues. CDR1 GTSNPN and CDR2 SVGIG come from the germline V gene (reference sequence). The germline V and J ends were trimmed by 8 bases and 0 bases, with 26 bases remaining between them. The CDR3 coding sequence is TGTGCCGGGAACCTATCCACGGTAGGGGATAGCTCCTACGAGCAGTACTTC. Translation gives CAGNLSTVGDSSYEQYF.

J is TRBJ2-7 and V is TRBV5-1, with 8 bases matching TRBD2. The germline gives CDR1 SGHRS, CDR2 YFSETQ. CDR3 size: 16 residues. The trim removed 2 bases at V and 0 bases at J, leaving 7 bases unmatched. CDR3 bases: TGCGCCAGCAGCTTCGGGGTCGGGAGGGCCTCCTACGAGCAGTACTTC. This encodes CASSFGVGRASYEQYF.

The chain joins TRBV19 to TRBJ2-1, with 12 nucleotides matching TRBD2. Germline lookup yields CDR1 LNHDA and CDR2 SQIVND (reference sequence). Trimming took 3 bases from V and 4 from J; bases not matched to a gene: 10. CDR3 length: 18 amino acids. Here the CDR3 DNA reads TGTGCCAGTAGTATGGCCGGGTGGCTAGCGGGAGGGTACAATGAGCAGTTCTTC. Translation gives CASSMAGWLAGGYNEQFF.

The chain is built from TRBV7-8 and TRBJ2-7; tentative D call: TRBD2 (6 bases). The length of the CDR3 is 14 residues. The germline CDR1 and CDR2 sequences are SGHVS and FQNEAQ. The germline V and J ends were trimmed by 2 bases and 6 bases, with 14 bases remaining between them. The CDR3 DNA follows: TGTGCCAGCAGCTTACAGGCAGCGGGTCGCGAGCAGTACTTC. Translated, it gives CASSLQAAGREQYF.

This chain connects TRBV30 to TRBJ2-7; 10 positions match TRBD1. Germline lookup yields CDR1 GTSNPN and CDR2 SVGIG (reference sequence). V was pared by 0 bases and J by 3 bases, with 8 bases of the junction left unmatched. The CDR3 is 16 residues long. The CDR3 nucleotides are TGTGCCTGGAGTGTCTGGGGACAGGGGAATGGCTACGAGCAGTACTTC. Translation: CAWSVWGQGNGYEQYF. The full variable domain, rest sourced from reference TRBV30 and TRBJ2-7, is SQTIHQWPATLVQPVGSPLSLECTVEGTSNPNLYWYRQAAGRGLQLLFYSVGIGQISSEVPQNLSASRPQDRQFILSSKKLLLSDSGFYLCAWSVWGQGNGYEQYFGPGTRLTVT.